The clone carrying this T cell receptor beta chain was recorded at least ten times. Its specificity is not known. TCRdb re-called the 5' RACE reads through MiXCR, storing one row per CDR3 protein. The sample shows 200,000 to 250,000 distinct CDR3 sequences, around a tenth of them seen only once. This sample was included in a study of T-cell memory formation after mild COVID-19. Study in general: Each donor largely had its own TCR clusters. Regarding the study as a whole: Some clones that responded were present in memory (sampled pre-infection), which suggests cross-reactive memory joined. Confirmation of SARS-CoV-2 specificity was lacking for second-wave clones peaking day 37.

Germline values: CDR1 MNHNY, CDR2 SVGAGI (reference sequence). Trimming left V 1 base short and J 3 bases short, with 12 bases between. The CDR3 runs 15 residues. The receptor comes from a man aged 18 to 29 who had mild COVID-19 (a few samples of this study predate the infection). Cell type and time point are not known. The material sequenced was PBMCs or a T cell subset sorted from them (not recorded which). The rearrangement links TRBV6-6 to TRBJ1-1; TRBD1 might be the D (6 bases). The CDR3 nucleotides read TGTGCCAGCAGTTACTTTCACGGACAGTACACTGAAGCTTTCTTT. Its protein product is CASSYFHGQYTEAFF.